The 28 T cell receptor beta chains presented below share a single source sample, sequenced in a study of OX40 agonist ivuxolimab in advanced cancers. Sequencing was performed with immunoSEQ multiplex PCR; in TCRdb, only in-frame clones are kept and a portion is missing. The sample contains about 11,000 clones, approximately 86% of which appear only once. The specimen comprised CD4+ or CD8+ T cells sorted from blood, sampled in a trial of the OX40 agonist ivuxolimab. These receptors all stem from an adult with an advanced solid tumor such as melanoma, head and neck, liver or kidney cancer.

In its sample, this clone was seen once. The chain employs TRBV27 and TRBJ2-7; 12 nucleotides agree with TRBD2. This CDR3 region has 16 residues. With 2 bases clipped from V and 5 bases from J, the junction kept 7 bases outside the gene matches. The germline CDR1 and CDR2 sequences are MNHEY and SMNVEV (reference sequence). The DNA for the CDR3 is TGTGCCAGCAGTTTAGCAATGACTAGCGGGAGAAACGAGCAGTACTTC. This gives the protein CASSLAMTSGRNEQYF.

The rearrangement uses TRBV7-2 and TRBJ2-5; 8 nucleotides align to TRBD2. Germline assignment: CDR1 SGHTA and CDR2 FQGNSA. The V gene end was trimmed by 3 bases and the J gene end by 3 bases; junction bases not matched to a gene: 3. This CDR3 is 14 amino acids long. CDR3 DNA: TGTGCCAGCAGCTTCCTAGCGGGCGAAGAGACCCAGTACTTC. Translation: CASSFLAGEETQYF.

The chain has TRBV10-3 and TRBJ1-4, with D perhaps TRBD1 (5 bases). Looked up from germline, CDR1 is ENHRY and CDR2 is SYGVKD. The CDR3 length is 15 residues. The V gene lost 0 bases and the J gene lost 0 bases, with 5 bases spanning the gap. CDR3 sequence (DNA): TGTGCCATCAGTGAGTCAGGGGCAACTAATGAAAAACTGTTTTTT. It encodes CAISESGATNEKLFF.

V is TRBV9 and J is TRBJ2-3; TRBD2 agrees at 8 bases. Germline CDR1 SGDLS, CDR2 YYNGEE. The CDR3 loop spans 15 amino acids. V lost 4 bases and J lost 0; bases outside the gene matches: 4. This CDR3 reads CASSRSGISTDTQYF. The DNA of the CDR3 is TGTGCCAGCAGCCGTAGCGGGATTAGCACAGATACGCAGTATTTT.

The V gene is TRBV6-5, the J gene TRBJ2-7; a possible D gene is TRBD1 (7 bases). Trimming took 6 bases from V and 4 from J, leaving 13 bases between them. CDR3 length: 13 amino acids. CDR1 is MNHEY, CDR2 SVGAGI, per germline. In DNA, the CDR3 is TGTGCCAGCAGGTGGGACAGCGGGTACGAGCAGTACTTC. Translated: CASRWDSGYEQYF.

In this sample, this clone turned up once. The chain is built from TRBV19 and TRBJ2-1, with 10 bases aligning to TRBD2. CDR1 is LNHDA and CDR2 is SQIVND in the germline V gene (reference sequence). V shed 4 bases and J 4 bases; nucleotides not matched to a gene: 4. The CDR3 has 15 amino acids. As DNA, the CDR3 is TGTGCCAGTAGTACCGAGCGGGAGGGTTACAATGAGCAGTTCTTC. It encodes CASSTEREGYNEQFF.

With respect to this clone: Other DNA sequences in the sample encode the same CDR3. This chain joins TRBV5-1 and TRBJ2-7; 9 nucleotides agree with TRBD2. The CDR3 has 14 amino acids. Germline CDR1 is SGHRS and CDR2 is YFSETQ. After removal of 1 base from V and 3 bases from J, the junction contained 2 bases not matched to a gene. CDR3 nucleotides: TGCGCCAGCAGCTTGTCACTAGCGGGCTACGAGCAGTACTTC. Its protein is CASSLSLAGYEQYF.

The chain carries TRBV25-1 and TRBJ2-7; D remains ambiguous. The CDR3 length is 10 residues. V lost 4 bases, J lost 4 bases, and 2 bases lay in between. Germline V gene lookup returns CDR1 MGHDK and CDR2 SYGVNS. The CDR3 loop is CASSGYEQYF. Written as DNA, the CDR3 is TGTGCCAGCAGTGGGTACGAGCAGTACTTC.

The genes are TRBV27 and TRBJ2-3; D unresolved. Germline CDR1 and CDR2: MNHEY and SMNVEV (reference sequence). Between the trimmed V and J ends, which lost 3 bases and 4 bases, there was a span of 17 bases. There are 16 residues in the CDR3. The CDR3 DNA reads as TGTGCCAGCAGTTTCTTAGGGCTGGGCACGGCAGATACGCAGTATTTT. Translated, it gives CASSFLGLGTADTQYF.

This clone was seen more than once but under ten times. V usage is TRBV6-4 and J usage is TRBJ2-5; 7 nucleotides agree with TRBD2. The CDR3 consists of 13 residues. CDR1 and CDR2 (germline): MRHNA, SNTAGT. Losses at the gene ends were 6 bases for V and 5 bases for J; bases not matched to a gene: 6. CDR3 sequence: CASSPTSEETQYF. The DNA for the CDR3 is TGTGCCAGCAGCCCAACTAGCGAGGAGACCCAGTACTTC.

The chain employs TRBV7-2 and TRBJ2-7; D is ambiguous. Germline CDR1 reads SGHTA; CDR2 reads FQGNSA. Trimming took 0 bases from V and 0 from J, leaving 6 bases between them. CDR3 size: 14 residues. The CDR3 loop is CASSLAGSSYEQYF. CDR3 sequence (DNA): TGTGCCAGCAGCTTAGCGGGCAGCTCCTACGAGCAGTACTTC.

This clone has a handful of counts. The chain is built from TRBV19 and TRBJ1-6, with D unclear. The V gene lost 6 bases and the J gene lost 4 bases, with 10 bases spanning the gap. This CDR3 is built from 14 residues. Germline values: CDR1 LNHDA, CDR2 SQIVND (reference sequence). The CDR3 coding sequence is TGTGCCAGTAGAAACAGCCAGTATAATTCACCCCTCCACTTT. Encoded protein: CASRNSQYNSPLHF.

This rearrangement joins TRBV28 to TRBJ2-7; TRBD1 agrees at 7 bases. The CDR3 is made up of 15 amino acids. Germline-derived CDR1 and CDR2 are MDHEN and SYDVKM. Trimming at V came to 4 bases and at J to 6 bases, leaving 12 bases not matched to a gene. Here the CDR3 reads CASSWGRQGVGEQYF. Written as DNA, the CDR3 is TGTGCCAGCAGTTGGGGTCGACAGGGAGTGGGCGAGCAGTACTTC.

The chain has TRBV2 and TRBJ2-2; TRBD2 matches at 7 bases. Germline values: CDR1 SNHLY, CDR2 FYNNEI. Trimming removed 7 bases from V and 6 bases from J; junction bases left unmatched: 20. The CDR3 is 18 amino acids. The CDR3 reads CASNFDRRTRPSPGELFF. In DNA form, the CDR3 reads TGTGCCAGCAATTTTGACAGACGGACTAGACCCAGCCCCGGGGAGCTGTTTTTT.

The V and J genes are TRBV7-9 and TRBJ2-7, with D perhaps TRBD1 (6 bases). CDR1 and CDR2 (germline): SEHNR, FQNEAQ (reference sequence). The CDR3 is 14 amino acids. V lost 1 base to trimming and J lost 4 bases, with 11 bases between them. The CDR3 DNA sequence: TGTGCCAGCAGCTTAGGGACAGATTTATACGAGCAGTACTTC. The encoded protein is CASSLGTDLYEQYF.

The rearrangement uses TRBV6-6 and TRBJ1-1; D is unresolved. The germline V gene has CDR1 MNHNY and CDR2 SVGAGI (reference sequence). CDR3 length equals 15 residues. V was trimmed by 2 bases and J by 3 bases, leaving 13 bases between them. The CDR3 loop is CASSYAPILDTEAFF. CDR3 coding DNA: TGTGCCAGCAGTTACGCTCCAATACTTGACACTGAAGCTTTCTTT.

This clone was recorded once. This chain links TRBV5-1 with TRBJ2-7, with D perhaps given as TRBD1 or TRBD2 (5 bases each). CDR1 is SGHRS, CDR2 YFSETQ, per germline. The CDR3 runs 15 residues. Trimming left V 4 bases short and J 3 bases short, with 17 bases between. DNA for the CDR3: TGCGCCAGCAGCGTGACCGGGACGGGGTTCTACGAGCAGTACTTC. It encodes CASSVTGTGFYEQYF.

The chain couples TRBV7-9 to TRBJ2-1, with D uncertain. The CDR3 extends over 11 amino acids. The V and J ends lost 1 base and 8 bases respectively, with 3 bases between them. Germline V gives CDR1 SEHNR, CDR2 FQNEAQ (reference sequence). The CDR3 loop reads CASSLVDEQFF. The CDR3 bases are TGTGCCAGCAGCTTAGTCGATGAGCAGTTCTTC.

The chain links TRBV15 to TRBJ1-3; no definite D call. CDR3 size: 15 residues. The V end was cut by 1 base, the J end by 0 bases, with 7 bases between. The germline CDR1 and CDR2 sequences are LNHNV and YYDKDF (reference sequence). This CDR3 reads CATSRGRGSGNTIYF. DNA of the CDR3: TGTGCCACCAGCAGAGGCCGGGGCTCTGGAAACACCATATATTTT.

Only a few counts were recorded for this clone. The genes are TRBV15 and TRBJ2-1, with D perhaps assigned TRBD1 or TRBD2 (5 bases each). The CDR3 has 17 amino acids. CDR1 is LNHNV and CDR2 is YYDKDF in the germline V gene (reference sequence). The V end lost 3 bases, the J end lost 4 bases, and 19 bases lay between the germline ends. The CDR3 loop is CATSSVIRDLPYNEQFF. Here the CDR3 DNA reads TGTGCCACCAGCAGTGTAATCCGGGACCTCCCTTACAATGAGCAGTTCTTC. The full variable domain, in which reference TRBV15 and TRBJ2-1 provide the parts outside the CDR3, is DAMVIQNPRYQVTQFGKPVTLSCSQTLNHNVMYWYQQKSSQAPKLLFHYYDKDFNNEADTPDNFQSRRPNTSFCFLDIRSPGLGDTAMYLCATSSVIRDLPYNEQFFGPGTRLTVL.

The chain has TRBV23-1 and TRBJ2-7, with D perhaps TRBD1 or TRBD2 (5 bases each). TRBV23-1 falls under the ORF class, with uncertain function. This CDR3 is built from 15 residues. V lost 2 bases and J lost 3, with 14 bases in between. The DNA of the CDR3 is TGCGCCAGCAGTCAAACCCGGGACCCAAACTACGAGCAGTACTTC. This gives the protein CASSQTRDPNYEQYF.

The chain is built from TRBV6-1 and TRBJ1-4; D ambiguous. Trimming stripped 0 bases from V and 1 base from J, with 6 bases between. CDR1 MNHNS and CDR2 SASEGT come from the germline V gene. CDR3 size: 15 residues. The DNA for the CDR3 is TGTGCCAGCAGTGAAGCGAGCGGAACTAATGAAAAACTGTTTTTT. Translation gives CASSEASGTNEKLFF.

This clone showed up just a few times. The rearrangement links TRBV28 to TRBJ2-7; D gene unclear. Germline V gene data show CDR1 as MDHEN and CDR2 as SYDVKM. Trimming took 11 bases from V and 3 from J, leaving 8 bases between them. CDR3 size: 10 residues. This CDR3 reads CASKGYEQYF. The CDR3 nucleotides are TGTGCCTCTAAGGGCTACGAGCAGTACTTC.

The chain has TRBV5-6 and TRBJ2-7; D uncertain. CDR1 and CDR2 from the germline V gene are SGHDT and YYEEEE. The V and J ends lost 0 bases and 2 bases respectively, with 6 bases between them. The CDR3 runs to 13 residues. The CDR3 DNA reads TGTGCCAGCAGCTTGGGGGTACCCTACGAGCAGTACTTC. Its protein product is CASSLGVPYEQYF. The full variable domain, in which reference TRBV5-6 and TRBJ2-7 provide the parts outside the CDR3, is DAGVTQSPTHLIKTRGQQVTLRCSPKSGHDTVSWYQQALGQGPQFIFQYYEEEERQRGNFPDRFSGHQFPNYSSELNVNALLLGDSALYLCASSLGVPYEQYFGPGTRLTVT.

The V gene is TRBV7-6, the J gene TRBJ2-3; TRBD1 is a possible D gene (5 bases). Trimming removed 1 base from V and 3 bases from J, with 17 bases in between. Germline assignment: CDR1 SGHVS and CDR2 FNYEAQ. The CDR3 runs 17 residues. In DNA, the CDR3 is TGTGCCAGCAGCTTAGGGGCAGGGTGGGTGAAAACAGATACGCAGTATTTT. This codes for CASSLGAGWVKTDTQYF. The whole variable domain, filled in from reference TRBV7-6 and TRBJ2-3, reads GAGVSQSPRYKVTKRGQDVALRCDPISGHVSLYWYRQALGQGPEFLTYFNYEAQQDKSGLPNDRFSAERPEGSISTLTIQRTEQRDSAMYRCASSLGAGWVKTDTQYFGPGTRLTVL.

The chain is built from TRBV6-1 and TRBJ1-2, with 9 nucleotides matching TRBD1. The germline V gene encodes CDR1 MNHNS and CDR2 SASEGT. The trim removed 3 bases at V and 8 bases at J, leaving 10 bases unmatched. The CDR3 sequence is 15 residues long. The CDR3 DNA follows: TGTGCCAGCAGTGAGGGAACAGGGGGCGCCGGCGGCTACACCTTC. This codes for CASSEGTGGAGGYTF.

The DNA for the CDR3 is TGTGCCAGCAGTTTATCCCAGACCACCTCATCGGGTTTGTACTTC. Translated: CASSLSQTTSSGLYF. The V gene is TRBV27, the J gene TRBJ2-4, with no clear D. Germline V CDR1 and CDR2: MNHEY, SMNVEV (reference sequence). The CDR3 has 15 residues. Deletions cut 0 bases from V and 15 bases from J, with 21 bases between.

V usage is TRBV27 and J usage is TRBJ2-5, with a tentative D call TRBD2 (6 bases). V was clipped by 3 bases and J by 2 bases, with 7 bases between them. CDR1 MNHEY and CDR2 SMNVEV come from the germline V gene (reference sequence). The CDR3 loop spans 13 amino acids. The CDR3, as DNA: TGTGCCAGCAGTTTCGGGGGACAAGAGACCCAGTACTTC. As protein: CASSFGGQETQYF.